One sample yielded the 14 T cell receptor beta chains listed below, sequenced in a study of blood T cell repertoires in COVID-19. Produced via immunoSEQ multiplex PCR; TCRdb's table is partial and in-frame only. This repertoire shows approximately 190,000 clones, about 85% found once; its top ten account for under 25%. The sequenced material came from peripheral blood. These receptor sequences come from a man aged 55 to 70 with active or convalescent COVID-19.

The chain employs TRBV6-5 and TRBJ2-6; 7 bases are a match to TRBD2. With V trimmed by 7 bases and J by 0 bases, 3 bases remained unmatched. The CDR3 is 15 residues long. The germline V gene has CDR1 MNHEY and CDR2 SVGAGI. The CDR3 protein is CASNPGGSGANVLTF. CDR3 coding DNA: TGTGCCAGCAACCCGGGGGGCTCTGGGGCCAACGTCCTGACTTTC.

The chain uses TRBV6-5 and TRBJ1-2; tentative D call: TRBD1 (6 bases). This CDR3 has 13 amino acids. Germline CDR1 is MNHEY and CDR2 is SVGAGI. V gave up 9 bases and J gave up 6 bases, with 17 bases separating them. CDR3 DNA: TGTGCCAGTATACAGGGAATAAAGGATGGCTACACCTTC. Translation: CASIQGIKDGYTF.

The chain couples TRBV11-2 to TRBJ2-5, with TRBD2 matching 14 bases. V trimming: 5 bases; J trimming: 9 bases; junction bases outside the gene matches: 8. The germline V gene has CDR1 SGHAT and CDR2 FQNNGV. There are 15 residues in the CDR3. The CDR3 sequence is CASSVQTSGGVPQYF. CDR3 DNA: TGTGCCAGCAGCGTACAGACTAGCGGGGGGGTGCCCCAGTACTTC. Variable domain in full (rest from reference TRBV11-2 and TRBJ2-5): EAGVAQSPRYKIIEKRQSVAFWCNPISGHATLYWYQQILGQGPKLLIQFQNNGVVDDSQLPKDRFSAERLKGVDSTLKIQPAKLEDSAVYLCASSVQTSGGVPQYFGPGTRLLVL.

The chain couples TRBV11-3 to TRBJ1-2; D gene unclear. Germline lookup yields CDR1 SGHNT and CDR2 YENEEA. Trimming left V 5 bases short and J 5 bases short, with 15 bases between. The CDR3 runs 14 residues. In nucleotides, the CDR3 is TGTGCCAGCAGCGGCCGCTCAACCGTTTATGGCTACACCTTC. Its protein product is CASSGRSTVYGYTF.

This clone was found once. CDR3 region: CASSLRTSGSLLAQYF. CDR3 bases: TGTGCCAGCAGCCTGCGGACTAGCGGGTCTTTATTGGCCCAGTACTTC. J is TRBJ2-5 and V is TRBV11-2; TRBD2 agrees at 11 bases. This CDR3 contains 16 residues. CDR1 SGHAT and CDR2 FQNNGV come from the germline V gene. V shed 5 bases and J 9 bases; nucleotides not matched to a gene: 14.

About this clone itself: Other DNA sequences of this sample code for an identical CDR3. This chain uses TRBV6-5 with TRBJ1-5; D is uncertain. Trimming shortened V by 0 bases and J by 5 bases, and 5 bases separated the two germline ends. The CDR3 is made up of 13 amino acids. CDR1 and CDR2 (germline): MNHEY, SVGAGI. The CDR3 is CASSYSRDQPQHF. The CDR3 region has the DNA TGTGCCAGCAGTTACTCGAGGGATCAGCCCCAGCATTTT.

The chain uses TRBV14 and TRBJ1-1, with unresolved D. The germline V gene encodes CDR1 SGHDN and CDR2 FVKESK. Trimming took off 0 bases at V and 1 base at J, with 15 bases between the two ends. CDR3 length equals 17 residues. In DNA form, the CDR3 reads TGTGCCAGCAGCCAAGATGGAGTCCGTCTGGGGAACACTGAAGCTTTCTTT. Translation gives CASSQDGVRLGNTEAFF.

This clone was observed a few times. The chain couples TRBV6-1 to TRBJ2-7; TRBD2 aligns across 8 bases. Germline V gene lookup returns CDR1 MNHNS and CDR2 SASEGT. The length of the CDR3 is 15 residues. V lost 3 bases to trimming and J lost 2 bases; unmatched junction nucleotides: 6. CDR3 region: CASSDQAGGTYEQYF. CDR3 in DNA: TGTGCCAGCAGTGACCAGGCGGGGGGCACCTACGAGCAGTACTTC.

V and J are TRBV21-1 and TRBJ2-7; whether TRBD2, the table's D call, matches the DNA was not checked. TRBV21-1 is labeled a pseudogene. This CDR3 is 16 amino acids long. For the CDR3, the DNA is TGTGCCAGCAGGGGTTGTTTAGCGGGGGGCTCCTACGAGCAGTACTTC. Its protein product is CASRGCLAGGSYEQYF.

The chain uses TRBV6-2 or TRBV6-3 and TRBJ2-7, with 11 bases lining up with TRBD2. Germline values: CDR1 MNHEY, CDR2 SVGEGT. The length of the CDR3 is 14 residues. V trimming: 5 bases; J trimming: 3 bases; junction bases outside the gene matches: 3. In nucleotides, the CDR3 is TGTGCCAGCAGTCTTACTAGCGGGGGCTACGAGCAGTACTTC. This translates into CASSLTSGGYEQYF.

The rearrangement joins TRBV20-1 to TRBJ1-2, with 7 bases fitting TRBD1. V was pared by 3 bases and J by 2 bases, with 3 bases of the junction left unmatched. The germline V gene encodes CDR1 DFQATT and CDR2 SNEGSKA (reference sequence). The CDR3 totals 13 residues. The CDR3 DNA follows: TGCAGTGCTAGTGAACAGGGGAACTATGGCTACACCTTC. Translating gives CSASEQGNYGYTF.

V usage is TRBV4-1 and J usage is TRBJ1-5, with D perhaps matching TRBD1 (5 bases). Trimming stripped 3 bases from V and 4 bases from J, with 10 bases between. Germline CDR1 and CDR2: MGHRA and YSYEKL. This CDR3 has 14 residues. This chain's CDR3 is CASSHGGGNQPQHF. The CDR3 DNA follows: TGCGCCAGCAGCCATGGCGGGGGAAATCAGCCCCAGCATTTT.

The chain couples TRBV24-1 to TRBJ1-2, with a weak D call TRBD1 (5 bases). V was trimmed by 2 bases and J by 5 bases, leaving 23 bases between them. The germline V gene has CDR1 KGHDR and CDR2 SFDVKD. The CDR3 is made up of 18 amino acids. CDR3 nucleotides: TGTGCCACCAGTGATTCCAAAAGCGGGACGGGGGGAAGTTATGGCTACACCTTC. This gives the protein CATSDSKSGTGGSYGYTF.

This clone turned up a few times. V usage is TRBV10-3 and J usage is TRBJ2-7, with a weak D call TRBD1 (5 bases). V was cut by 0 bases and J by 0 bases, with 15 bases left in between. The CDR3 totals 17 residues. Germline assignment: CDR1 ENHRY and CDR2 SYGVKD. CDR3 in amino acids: CAISESLVGQSSYEQYF. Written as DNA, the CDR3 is TGTGCCATCAGTGAGTCGTTGGTGGGGCAAAGCTCCTACGAGCAGTACTTC.